The 31 T cell receptor beta chains below come from one sample, sequenced in a study of T cell responses to AZD1222 COVID-19 vaccine. Generated by immunoSEQ multiplex PCR, the TCRdb table keeps only in-frame clones and is missing some. Of about 60,000 clones listed, around 80% are singletons. Specimen: peripheral blood, collected 28 days after the second AZD1222 dose. The source of these receptors is an adult who received the AZD1222 COVID-19 vaccine.

The chain has TRBV18 and TRBJ2-7; 9 bases are a match to TRBD1. The V gene's germline CDR1 is KGHSH and CDR2 LQKENI. The CDR3 is made up of 15 amino acids. V lost 2 bases and J lost 7; bases outside the gene matches: 9. CDR3 DNA sequence: TGTGCCAGCTCACCATCCCGGGACAGGGTCGAGGAGCAGTACTTC. This translates into CASSPSRDRVEEQYF.

The rearrangement uses TRBV6-5 and TRBJ1-2; D is unresolved. Germline V CDR1 and CDR2: MNHEY, SVGAGI. Trimming took 5 bases from V and 7 from J, leaving 17 bases between them. The CDR3 has 14 amino acids. Here the CDR3 reads CASSTPGHLFGYTF. CDR3 sequence (DNA): TGTGCCAGCAGTACTCCGGGCCACTTATTTGGCTACACCTTC.

This clone was seen once. The CDR3 bases are TGTGCCAGCAGCTTAGTGGGAAGAGGGGAAAAACTGTTTTTT. Its protein is CASSLVGRGEKLFF. The gene calls are TRBV11-2 and TRBJ1-4; D gene uncertain. Trimming took off 1 base at V and 8 bases at J, with 11 bases between the two ends. Looked up from germline, CDR1 is SGHAT and CDR2 is FQNNGV. The CDR3 has 14 residues.

This chain uses TRBV19 with TRBJ1-1, with 9 bases aligning to TRBD1. This CDR3 contains 16 residues. With 7 bases clipped from V and 1 base from J, the junction kept 10 bases outside the gene matches. Germline V gene lookup returns CDR1 LNHDA and CDR2 SQIVND (reference sequence). The CDR3 spells CASTSGQGGPNTEAFF. Here the CDR3 DNA reads TGTGCCAGTACCTCGGGACAGGGTGGTCCGAACACTGAAGCTTTCTTT.

The sample holds one count of this clone. The chain uses TRBV6-5 and TRBJ2-7; tentatively, D is TRBD2 (6 bases). The germline V and J ends were trimmed by 8 bases and 0 bases, with 11 bases remaining between them. Germline V gives CDR1 MNHEY, CDR2 SVGAGI. The CDR3 sequence is 13 residues long. As DNA, the CDR3 is TGTGCCAGCGGGGACTGGAGCTCCTACGAGCAGTACTTC. Protein sequence: CASGDWSSYEQYF.

The V call is TRBV7-9, the J call TRBJ1-3; D gene unclear. Trimming cost V 3 bases and J 0 bases, with 9 bases left between them. This CDR3 is 15 amino acids long. Per germline, CDR1 SEHNR and CDR2 FQNEAQ (reference sequence). This CDR3 is CASSFSGPSGNTIYF. CDR3 coding DNA: TGTGCCAGCAGCTTTAGCGGGCCCTCTGGAAACACCATATATTTT. Full variable domain (outside the CDR3, taken from reference TRBV7-9 and TRBJ1-3): DTGVSQNPRHKITKRGQNVTFRCDPISEHNRLYWYRQTLGQGPEFLTYFQNEAQLEKSRLLSDRFSAERPKGSFSTLEIQRTEQGDSAMYLCASSFSGPSGNTIYFGEGSWLTVV.

This chain links TRBV6-5 with TRBJ2-5; D ambiguous. This CDR3 is 10 amino acids long. The germline gives CDR1 MNHEY, CDR2 SVGAGI. V was trimmed by 7 bases and J by 3 bases, leaving 3 bases between them. Written as DNA, the CDR3 is TGTGCCAGCAAAAAAGAGACCCAGTACTTC. Translation gives CASKKETQYF.

The rearrangement joins TRBV6-1 to TRBJ1-6; tentative D call: TRBD1 (6 bases). V dropped 0 bases and J dropped 2 bases, with 8 bases sitting between them. The CDR3 length is 16 residues. CDR1 and CDR2 from the germline V gene are MNHNS and SASEGT. CDR3 amino acids: CASSEAGATYNSPLHF. In DNA form, the CDR3 reads TGTGCCAGCAGTGAAGCGGGGGCTACCTATAATTCACCCCTCCACTTT.

The V call is TRBV5-1, the J call TRBJ2-7, with D hard to call. V lost 0 bases to trimming and J lost 3 bases, with 7 bases between them. Germline assignment: CDR1 SGHRS and CDR2 YFSETQ. CDR3 size: 13 residues. The CDR3 loop is CASSLGQDYEQYF. DNA for the CDR3: TGCGCCAGCAGCTTGGGACAAGACTACGAGCAGTACTTC.

CDR3 DNA: TGTGCCAGCAGTTGGGGAGGGAGCGGCAATCAGCCCCAGCATTTT. This gives the protein CASSWGGSGNQPQHF. The J gene is TRBJ1-5, the V gene TRBV6-2 or TRBV6-3; D is undetermined. This CDR3 region has 15 residues. Trimming shortened V by 4 bases and J by 2 bases, and 12 bases separated the two germline ends. Germline CDR1 MNHEY, CDR2 SVGEGT.

V usage is TRBV2 and J usage is TRBJ2-7; 8 nucleotides agree with TRBD1. The trim removed 7 bases at V and 3 bases at J, leaving 8 bases unmatched. Germline V gives CDR1 SNHLY, CDR2 FYNNEI. The CDR3 has 14 residues. The CDR3 coding sequence is TGTGCCAGCACTGGACAGGGCCGCCTCTACGAGCAGTACTTC. The encoded protein is CASTGQGRLYEQYF.

The chain links TRBV7-2 to TRBJ2-1, with D maybe TRBD1 (7 bases). Germline-derived CDR1 and CDR2 are SGHTA and FQGNSA. Trimming took off 5 bases at V and 1 base at J, with 18 bases between the two ends. The CDR3 contains 17 residues. CDR3 residues: CASSPRGGGLSYNEQFF. The CDR3 DNA is TGTGCCAGCAGCCCCCGTGGAGGGGGCTTGTCCTACAATGAGCAGTTCTTC. The full variable domain, with the rest looked up from reference TRBV7-2 and TRBJ2-1, is GAGVSQSPSNKVTEKGKDVELRCDPISGHTALYWYRQSLGQGLEFLIYFQGNSAPDKSGLPSDRFSAERTGGSVSTLTIQRTQQEDSAVYLCASSPRGGGLSYNEQFFGPGTRLTVL.

This clone has just a few counts. V is TRBV29-1 and J is TRBJ1-2; 7 positions match TRBD1. The CDR3 has 12 residues. J gave up 6 bases and V 4 bases, and 5 bases lay outside the gene matches. The germline V gene encodes CDR1 SQVTM and CDR2 ANQGSEA. CDR3 loop: CSVVGGDDGYTF. CDR3 DNA: TGCAGCGTTGTAGGGGGCGACGATGGCTACACCTTC.

This rearrangement joins TRBV28 to TRBJ1-5; 7 positions match TRBD1. Germline-derived CDR1 and CDR2 are MDHEN and SYDVKM. The ends lost 6 bases at V and 7 bases at J; junction bases unmatched: 9. This CDR3 region has 14 residues. DNA of the CDR3: TGTGCCAGCAGATCAGGGACAGTTTACCAGCCCCAGCATTTT. Its translation is CASRSGTVYQPQHF.

The chain recombines TRBV11-3 with TRBJ2-3; 9 nucleotides agree with TRBD2. The CDR3 consists of 15 residues. The V and J ends lost 3 bases and 0 bases, in that order; junction bases with no gene match: 1. The germline V gene has CDR1 SGHNT and CDR2 YENEEA. The CDR3, as DNA: TGTGCCAGCAGCTTTGCGGGGGGGAGCACAGATACGCAGTATTTT. Translating gives CASSFAGGSTDTQYF.

In this sample, this clone turned up a few times. The chain combines TRBV20-1 with TRBJ1-1, with D possibly matching TRBD1 (6 bases). The CDR3 length is 13 residues. Trimming left V 3 bases short and J 4 bases short, with 12 bases between. Germline CDR1 and CDR2: DFQATT and SNEGSKA (reference sequence). CDR3 nucleotide sequence: TGCAGTGCTAGTGAGGGGGGAAGCACTGAAGCTTTCTTT. Translating it yields CSASEGGSTEAFF.

The chain recombines TRBV6-5 with TRBJ1-1; no clear D. Trimming took off 0 bases at V and 10 bases at J, with 12 bases between the two ends. CDR1 MNHEY and CDR2 SVGAGI come from the germline V gene. This CDR3 has 13 residues. The chain's CDR3 is CASSYSNERGAFF. The CDR3 nucleotides are TGTGCCAGCAGTTACTCGAACGAGCGCGGAGCTTTCTTT.

The chain has TRBV2 and TRBJ1-2; 8 positions agree with TRBD1. The CDR3 loop spans 16 amino acids. Germline V gene sequence: CDR1 SNHLY, CDR2 FYNNEI. J was trimmed by 3 bases and V by 4 bases; bases with no gene match: 10. The CDR3 sequence is CASSVLWEQGDYGYTF. In DNA, the CDR3 is TGTGCCAGCAGTGTGCTTTGGGAACAGGGGGACTATGGCTACACCTTC.

This clone was observed a handful of times. This sequence joins TRBV6-7 and TRBJ2-1, with D maybe TRBD1 (6 bases). TRBV6-7 is marked as an open reading frame, function uncertain. The V gene lost 7 bases and the J gene lost 5 bases, with 21 bases spanning the gap. This CDR3 spans 16 amino acids. The CDR3 bases are TGTGCCAGCATCTCCCCAGGGGTCCGCTCGGACAATGAGCAGTTCTTC. It specifies CASISPGVRSDNEQFF.

This chain uses TRBV9 with TRBJ2-2; a weak D match, TRBD2 (6 bases). Germline CDR1 SGDLS, CDR2 YYNGEE. V dropped 0 bases and J dropped 9 bases, with 15 bases sitting between them. The CDR3 sequence is 15 residues long. The CDR3 DNA reads as TGTGCCAGCAGCGTAGGCGGGACCTCCGCCCGGGAGCTGTTTTTT. Translating it yields CASSVGGTSARELFF.

The chain recombines TRBV19 with TRBJ1-5; unclear D gene. The germline V gene encodes CDR1 LNHDA and CDR2 SQIVND (reference sequence). The length of the CDR3 is 13 residues. The V end lost 5 bases, the J end lost 5 bases, and 10 bases lay between the germline ends. The CDR3 DNA sequence: TGTGCCAGTAGTCTTACAGCAGATCAGCCCCAGCATTTT. It is translated as CASSLTADQPQHF. The variable domain in full, with the rest retrieved from reference TRBV19 and TRBJ1-5, is DGGITQSPKYLFRKEGQNVTLSCEQNLNHDAMYWYRQDPGQGLRLIYYSQIVNDFQKGDIAEGYSVSREKKESFPLTVTSAQKNPTAFYLCASSLTADQPQHFGDGTRLSIL.

This clone was seen a few times. J is TRBJ2-7 and V is TRBV3-1 (or the pseudogene TRBV3-2); a possible D gene is TRBD2 (7 bases). Trimming cost V 4 bases and J 5 bases, with 18 bases left between them. The length of the CDR3 is 15 residues. The germline gives CDR1 LGHDT, CDR2 YNNKEL (reference sequence). In DNA, the CDR3 is TGTGCCAGCAGCCCATACGGGGAGGGGGGTGACGAGCAGTACTTC. As protein: CASSPYGEGGDEQYF.

In the case of this clone: Since a far larger clone is one base different, this is likely a read error. The CDR3 loop is CASSPTGNQPQHF. CDR3 coding DNA: TGTGCCAGCAGTCCGACAGGGAATCAGCCCCAGCATTTT. The chain couples TRBV27 to TRBJ1-5; 7 bases match TRBD1. Germline CDR1 reads MNHEY; CDR2 reads SMNVEV (reference sequence). The CDR3 is 13 amino acids. Losses at the gene ends were 5 bases for V and 4 bases for J; bases not matched to a gene: 2.

The chain joins TRBV6-6 to TRBJ2-4; no definite D call. V lost 0 bases to trimming and J lost 7 bases, with 10 bases between them. Germline V lookup: CDR1 MNHNY, CDR2 SVGAGI (reference sequence). The length of the CDR3 is 14 residues. The CDR3: CASSYSGIRNIQYF. The CDR3 coding sequence is TGTGCCAGCAGTTACTCGGGGATTAGGAACATTCAGTACTTC.

The CDR3 DNA is TGTGCCACCAGTGGGGCTAGCGGCAATGAGCAGTTCTTC. Translated: CATSGASGNEQFF. J is TRBJ2-1 and V is TRBV24-1, with 7 bases that match TRBD2. CDR3 length: 13 residues. Germline loops: CDR1 KGHDR, CDR2 SFDVKD. V lost 5 bases to trimming and J lost 6 bases; unmatched junction nucleotides: 3.

The chain employs TRBV28 and TRBJ2-3; 9 bases match TRBD1. The CDR3 totals 14 residues. Germline-derived CDR1 and CDR2 are MDHEN and SYDVKM. Trimming cost V 5 bases and J 2 bases; bases outside gene matches: 2. CDR3 DNA: TGTGCCAGCAGTACAGGGGGCCCCACAGATACGCAGTATTTT. Protein sequence: CASSTGGPTDTQYF.

The chain has TRBV6-2 or TRBV6-3 and TRBJ1-1, with a tentative D call TRBD1 (5 bases). The V gene's germline CDR1 is MNHEY and CDR2 SVGEGT. The CDR3 has 18 residues. V was trimmed by 0 bases and J by 0 bases, leaving 17 bases between them. The CDR3 DNA follows: TGTGCCAGCAGTTACTCCTCAGCCAGGGTTATTATGAACACTGAAGCTTTCTTT. Amino acid sequence: CASSYSSARVIMNTEAFF.

The chain combines TRBV5-5 with TRBJ1-3; D possibly corresponds to TRBD1 (5 bases). V was cut by 2 bases and J by 0 bases, with 6 bases left in between. Germline CDR1 reads SGHKS; CDR2 reads YYEKEE (reference sequence). This CDR3 contains 14 residues. CDR3 loop: CASSLGVSGNTIYF. The CDR3 region has the DNA TGTGCCAGCAGCTTAGGGGTCTCTGGAAACACCATATATTTT.

The chain carries TRBV4-1 and TRBJ2-3; D perhaps matches TRBD1 (6 bases). The CDR3 contains 16 residues. V lost 0 bases and J 6 bases, leaving 16 bases between the germline ends. The V gene's germline CDR1 is MGHRA and CDR2 YSYEKL. CDR3 protein: CASSQEGGPYSDTQYF. The CDR3 nucleotides read TGCGCCAGCAGCCAAGAAGGGGGACCCTATAGTGATACGCAGTATTTT.

This sequence joins TRBV27 and TRBJ1-3; D is possibly TRBD1 (6 bases). The CDR3 length is 15 residues. Germline V gene data show CDR1 as MNHEY and CDR2 as SMNVEV (reference sequence). Trimming stripped 11 bases from V and 0 bases from J, with 17 bases between. This chain's CDR3 is CAERGAQASGNTIYF. Written as DNA, the CDR3 is TGTGCCGAGAGGGGGGCGCAGGCCTCTGGAAACACCATATATTTT.

Regarding this clone: At one end, the junction sequence differs from germline, possibly due to a read error. The genes are TRBV27 and TRBJ1-5, with unresolved D. Germline V CDR1 and CDR2: MNHEY, SMNVEV (reference sequence). The CDR3 is 15 amino acids. This chain's CDR3 is CASSPRGGSIQPQHF. For the CDR3, the DNA is TGTGCCAGCAGTCCCCGTGGAGGGAGCATTCAGCCCCAGCATTTT.